This TCR beta chain was identified in a study of blood T cell repertoires in COVID-19. Study-wide context: Collection of acute and convalescent COVID-19 samples took place in the United States, Italy and Spain.

This clone was observed a few times. V was trimmed by 0 bases and J by 3 bases, leaving 8 bases between them. There are 14 residues in the CDR3. The germline V gene encodes CDR1 SGHVS and CDR2 FQNEAQ. Original methodology: Estimates of nucleated cell counts were drawn from the amplification of reference gene primers. Assay used: immunoSEQ multiplex PCR; TCRdb lists only in-frame clones, some missing. The V and J calls and clone size were taken over from that table, and D and trimming were inferred from the DNA. The sample carries some 160,000 clones, about nine tenths recorded once. What was sequenced was peripheral blood. The TCR comes from a woman in her 70s with acute or convalescent COVID-19. The genes are TRBV7-8 and TRBJ1-1; D ambiguous. The CDR3 sequence: CASSLATSYTEAFF. The DNA of the CDR3 is TGTGCCAGCAGCTTAGCGACAAGTTACACTGAAGCTTTCTTT.